The entry that follows covers one TCR beta chain sequence. Its target antigen remains unknown. The input lacks base qualities; no much larger clone sits a single base away. This sample stems from a study of shared clonotypes between healthy human individuals (dated by TCRdb to the early 2020s). Background for the entire study: A couple of women and a few men aged 18 to 49 years were included in the cohort. The study deeply sequenced blood TCR repertoires of about 5 healthy adults to estimate repertoire size and the extent of clonotype sharing between individuals. To increase sequencing depth and limit assay-specific biases, different laboratories used diverse techniques to prepare libraries and sequence TCR repertoires. Per donor, leukapheresis produced somewhere between about 0.94 and 9 billion PBMCs. Per donor, three plates each were used for CD4 naive and CD4 memory, two for CD8 naive, and one for CD8 memory.

TCR CDR3 regions were amplified from genomic DNA by multiplex PCR using the deep immunoSEQ assay. Extracted genomic DNA from each cell subset was distributed evenly across all wells of several immunoSEQ 96-well plates, and each plate was treated as a replicate. For sorted subsets, approximately 0.2 ug of genomic DNA, equivalent to 30,000 or so T cell genomes, went into each replicate PCR. The purified libraries were quantified using a Qubit 3.0 fluorometer, sized with a Bioanalyzer 2100, and then quantified again using the KAPA Library Quantification kit. Every immunoSEQ 96-well plate was sequenced on a dedicated single-read 150-cycle Illumina NextSeq 550 flow cell. The authors' pipeline ran thus. Because the immunoSEQ output included only junctional sequences and no quality scores, the filtering could not be the same as the filtering used for full-length reads. To assign V/J genes and CDR3, sequences were annotated using PyIR, a Python wrapper for IgBLAST v1.9, with IMGT germline references. Reads were removed for weak V/J assignments (E-value above 1e-6), missing CDR3, stop codons, out-of-frame junctions, or ambiguous translated residues. A V3J clonotype was defined by an identical inferred V gene, J gene, and CDR3 amino acid sequence. The percentage overlap between two repertoires was calculated by dividing the number of shared unique clonotypes by the size of the smaller repertoire. RTK rarefaction, the Chao1 estimator, and Recon v2.1 estimates of unobserved clonotypes were used to assess repertoire richness. Generation probabilities were computed with OLGA for all TCRbeta clonotypes obtained by the gDNA method from a few donors. What TCRdb holds here is the immuneACCESS table cut down to in-frame rearrangements. Part of the clones is not present; checked against another copy, under half of the missing clones reflect an unresolved V gene, and the others are unexplained. Clone size and the V and J calls come from that table; the DNA yielded D and trimming. This sample comprises about 1,500,000 clones, 96% of them detected only once. 0.95% to 1.5% of the sample lies in the top ten.

Healthy HIV-negative adults with no recently reported acute infections or vaccinations were included as donors. Every donor was a Caucasian adult residing in Nashville, Tennessee, USA. CD4+ T cells were enriched by magnetic negative selection; naive cells were then positively selected on CD45RA, and the negative fraction formed the memory subset. Blood was obtained by leukapheresis, after which PBMCs were separated by Ficoll-Histopaque density gradient centrifugation and cryopreserved in liquid nitrogen vapor phase. Analytical flow cytometry was used to check the purity and quantity of every magnetically sorted T cell population. Genomic DNA was isolated from each sorted fraction and quantified by UV absorbance on a Nanodrop 2000c. Broader findings and caveats from the paper: Compared with non-shared clonotypes, the clonotypes found in all four sorted-subset donors had higher generation probabilities. Sampling was limited to blood, and TCR repertoires in tissue likely differ from TCR repertoires in blood. Larger estimated clonotype richness was generally found for naive subsets than for memory subsets. Even with the large sequencing depth, rarefaction of the sorted-subset datasets indicated that sequencing was incomplete. Pairwise subsampling led to the expectation that sequencing depth would affect the degree of clonotype sharing among donors. The genetic and exposure-history diversity represented was limited by the small number of donors. Sharing across several donors was observed for approximately 5% of naive CD4, less than 4% of naive CD8, 2% to 2.5% of memory CD4, and approximately 0.41% of memory CD8 clonotypes.

Specimen: naive CD4+ T cells sorted from blood. According to the study, the label for this sample's cell subset or site signals: CD45RA+ positively selected. This sequence originates from a man under 40 in good health.

The DNA sequence reads TGCGCCAGCAGTGTCTCGAGCTCCTACAATGAGCAGTTCTTC. This sequence encodes CASSVSSSYNEQFF. The chain joins TRBV10-1 to TRBJ2-1; no D segment can be confidently identified. The germline V gene (reference sequence) specifies WNHNN as CDR1 and SYGVQD as CDR2. Between the V and J ends, shortened by 4 bases and 0 bases respectively, the junction contains 7 bases. From cysteine to phenylalanine, the CDR3 is 14 amino acids long. Solely the CDR3 DNA is kept, with 42 bases framed from the first base.